The 26 T cell receptor beta chains reported below all come from one sample, sequenced in a study of long-term antiretroviral therapy in people with HIV. This was the immunoSEQ v3.0 assay at survey level. Data came from immunoSEQ multiplex PCR; TCRdb stores just in-frame clones and leaves some out. In the table there are some 21,000 clones, about nine tenths of which are singletons. Here the sequenced sample was unsorted PBMCs, taken 0.2 years before starting antiretroviral therapy. The receptors come from a man between 18 and 35 years old with HIV.

V is TRBV19 and J is TRBJ2-5; no reliable D call. The CDR3 spans 13 residues. Germline V lookup: CDR1 LNHDA, CDR2 SQIVND (reference sequence). The ends were cut back, 1 base at V and 5 bases at J, with 8 bases in the middle. The CDR3 reads CASSIVPAETQYF. CDR3 DNA sequence: TGTGCCAGTAGTATAGTTCCGGCGGAGACCCAGTACTTC.

This clone has a single count. The chain links TRBV19 to TRBJ2-6; TRBD1 matches at 8 bases. There are 16 residues in the CDR3. V shed 11 bases and J 2 bases; nucleotides not matched to a gene: 11. Germline assignment: CDR1 LNHDA and CDR2 SQIVND (reference sequence). CDR3 sequence: CAAKGDRLTGANVLTF. DNA for the CDR3: TGTGCCGCCAAGGGGGACAGGCTGACTGGGGCCAACGTCCTGACTTTC. The full variable domain, rest sourced from reference TRBV19 and TRBJ2-6, is DGGITQSPKYLFRKEGQNVTLSCEQNLNHDAMYWYRQDPGQGLRLIYYSQIVNDFQKGDIAEGYSVSREKKESFPLTVTSAQKNPTAFYLCAAKGDRLTGANVLTFGAGSRLTVL.

The chain employs TRBV5-1 and TRBJ2-3, with a weak D call TRBD2 (6 bases). Between the trimmed V and J ends, which lost 5 bases and 2 bases, there was a span of 12 bases. Germline loops: CDR1 SGHRS, CDR2 YFSETQ. This CDR3 has 14 amino acids. CDR3 sequence reads: CASREGPATDTQYF. The CDR3 DNA reads as TGCGCCAGCAGGGAGGGACCTGCCACAGATACGCAGTATTTT.

This sequence joins TRBV4-1 and TRBJ2-3; maybe TRBD2 (6 bases). The CDR3 contains 16 residues. Deletions cut 2 bases from V and 5 bases from J, with 17 bases between. Germline V CDR1 and CDR2: MGHRA, YSYEKL. The CDR3 DNA sequence: TGCGCCAGCAGCCAAAGGGGTGGCGGGGTAGAAGATACGCAGTATTTT. Translation: CASSQRGGGVEDTQYF.

The J gene is TRBJ2-3, the V gene TRBV2, with a possible D match to TRBD1 (6 bases). The length of the CDR3 is 17 residues. V lost 7 bases, J lost 1 base, and 21 bases lay in between. CDR1 SNHLY and CDR2 FYNNEI come from the germline V gene. The DNA for the CDR3 is TGTGCCAGCACCGGGACACTCGGCCCCGGTGGCACAGATACGCAGTATTTT. This encodes CASTGTLGPGGTDTQYF.

The chain is built from TRBV27 and TRBJ2-2; no reliable D call. From germline, CDR1 is MNHEY and CDR2 SMNVEV (reference sequence). Trimming shortened V by 2 bases and J by 6 bases, and 13 bases separated the two germline ends. This CDR3 comprises 15 residues. DNA of the CDR3: TGTGCCAGCAGTTTACGGACCCCCCCAGCCGGGGAGCTGTTTTTT. Encoded protein: CASSLRTPPAGELFF.

V gene TRBV2 combines with J gene TRBJ1-1, with a possible D match to TRBD1 (5 bases). The V end was cut by 4 bases, the J end by 4 bases, with 13 bases between. The CDR3 contains 14 residues. The germline V gene encodes CDR1 SNHLY and CDR2 FYNNEI. The CDR3 sequence: CASSVAPGGTEAFF. In DNA form, the CDR3 reads TGTGCCAGCAGTGTCGCCCCCGGGGGCACTGAAGCTTTCTTT.

This clone was detected once. The CDR3 DNA sequence: TGCAGCGCGCGGGAGGTGGGCAGGGGGCTTTTGAACACTGAAGCTTTCTTT. Its translation is CSAREVGRGLLNTEAFF. The V and J genes are TRBV29-1 and TRBJ1-1; 8 bases align to TRBD1. CDR3 size: 17 residues. V shed 7 bases, J shed 0 bases, and the junction held 16 bases outside the gene matches. Germline V gene sequence: CDR1 SQVTM, CDR2 ANQGSEA.

V gene TRBV4-2 combines with J gene TRBJ2-3; D is undetermined. V was trimmed by 8 bases and J by 5 bases, leaving 11 bases between them. The length of the CDR3 is 12 residues. CDR1 and CDR2 (germline): LGHNA, YNFKEQ. The CDR3 region is CASHNPGDTQYF. Here the CDR3 DNA reads TGTGCCAGCCACAACCCGGGAGATACGCAGTATTTT.

Only one count was recorded for this clone. The chain uses TRBV19 and TRBJ1-5; no clear D gene. Germline values: CDR1 LNHDA, CDR2 SQIVND (reference sequence). CDR3 length: 12 amino acids. The V end lost 3 bases, the J end lost 3 bases, and 3 bases lay between the germline ends. The chain's CDR3 is CASSIPNQPQHF. CDR3 bases: TGTGCCAGTAGTATCCCCAATCAGCCCCAGCATTTT.

V usage is TRBV6-1 and J usage is TRBJ2-7, with D perhaps being TRBD1 or TRBD2 (7 bases each). CDR1 MNHNS and CDR2 SASEGT come from the germline V gene. V was clipped by 6 bases and J by 0 bases, with 15 bases between them. CDR3 length: 15 amino acids. CDR3 coding DNA: TGTGCCAGCAGGGGAGGGACAGTGAGCTCCTACGAGCAGTACTTC. Translating it yields CASRGGTVSSYEQYF.

The rearrangement links TRBV10-3 to TRBJ1-3, with 7 bases matching TRBD1. The CDR3 length is 14 residues. Trimming removed 6 bases from V and 4 bases from J; junction bases left unmatched: 6. CDR1 and CDR2 (germline): ENHRY, SYGVKD. The CDR3 region has the DNA TGTGCCATCAGCTCCCTGACAGGGGGAAACACCATATATTTT. Translation gives CAISSLTGGNTIYF.

The V call is TRBV9, the J call TRBJ1-1, with 8 positions matching TRBD1. The CDR3 is 14 amino acids. CDR1 and CDR2 from the germline V gene are SGDLS and YYNGEE. The V gene end was trimmed by 4 bases and the J gene end by 6 bases; junction bases not matched to a gene: 8. Written as DNA, the CDR3 is TGTGCCAGCAGCACTAGCGACAGGGGAGCTGAAGCTTTCTTT. This codes for CASSTSDRGAEAFF.

The V and J genes are TRBV7-9 and TRBJ2-3; 7 bases map to TRBD2. Germline CDR1 and CDR2: SEHNR and FQNEAQ (reference sequence). V was clipped by 8 bases and J by 6 bases; unmatched bases: 2. This CDR3 has 11 residues. The CDR3 region has the DNA TGTGCCAGCGCGGGGGACGATACGCAGTATTTT. Amino acids: CASAGDDTQYF.

The rearrangement links TRBV6-5 to TRBJ2-6; D is uncertain. V lost 0 bases and J 4 bases, leaving 10 bases between the germline ends. The CDR3 runs 16 residues. Germline V gene sequence: CDR1 MNHEY, CDR2 SVGAGI. The CDR3 region is CASSYSGQPGANVLTF. The CDR3 DNA is TGTGCCAGCAGTTACTCAGGGCAGCCCGGGGCCAACGTCCTGACTTTC.

The J gene is TRBJ1-4, the V gene TRBV6-5, with 10 bases matching TRBD1. The CDR3 has 15 amino acids. The V segment lost 8 bases and the J segment 0 bases; nucleotides outside the gene matches: 3. Germline CDR1 is MNHEY and CDR2 is SVGAGI. CDR3 nucleotides: TGTGCCAGCTCCGGGACAGGGGCAACTAATGAAAAACTGTTTTTT. Its protein product is CASSGTGATNEKLFF.

This clone appeared once. This chain links TRBV6-1 with TRBJ1-3; no clear D gene. The germline V and J ends were trimmed by 2 bases and 7 bases, with 15 bases remaining between them. The CDR3 length is 15 residues. CDR1 and CDR2 (germline): MNHNS, SASEGT. CDR3 nucleotide sequence: TGTGCCAGCAGTGAAATTGTGGTTAGTTGGAACACCATATATTTT. Its protein product is CASSEIVVSWNTIYF.

This chain links TRBV7-9 with TRBJ1-2; D perhaps matches TRBD1 (5 bases). The CDR3 runs 12 residues. The germline V gene encodes CDR1 SEHNR and CDR2 FQNEAQ (reference sequence). Trimming took off 3 bases at V and 5 bases at J, with 7 bases between the two ends. CDR3 in DNA: TGTGCCAGCAGCTTCGAGGGGTATGGCTACACCTTC. Translation gives CASSFEGYGYTF. The whole variable domain, filled in from reference TRBV7-9 and TRBJ1-2, reads DTGVSQNPRHKITKRGQNVTFRCDPISEHNRLYWYRQTLGQGPEFLTYFQNEAQLEKSRLLSDRFSAERPKGSFSTLEIQRTEQGDSAMYLCASSFEGYGYTFGSGTRLTVV.

The chain uses TRBV5-5 and TRBJ2-3, with D possibly being TRBD2 (5 bases). Germline loops: CDR1 SGHKS, CDR2 YYEKEE (reference sequence). V gave up 0 bases and J gave up 4 bases, with 9 bases separating them. This CDR3 has 14 residues. CDR3 nucleotides: TGTGCCAGCAGCTTGGCCAGCGGCCCAGATACGCAGTATTTT. This sequence encodes CASSLASGPDTQYF.

The chain has TRBV7-8 and TRBJ2-7; the D gene is possibly TRBD2 (6 bases). The CDR3 length is 16 residues. V lost 3 bases and J lost 4, with 19 bases in between. Germline CDR1 is SGHVS and CDR2 is FQNEAQ. CDR3 nucleotides: TGTGCCAGCAGCTTTACGTTTGGGGGGTCCCTTTACGAGCAGTACTTC. Translating gives CASSFTFGGSLYEQYF. Based on the CDR3 plus reference TRBV7-8 and TRBJ2-7, the full variable domain is GAGVSQSPRYKVAKRGQDVALRCDPISGHVSLFWYQQALGQGPEFLTYFQNEAQLDKSGLPSDRFFAERPEGSVSTLKIQRTQQEDSAVYLCASSFTFGGSLYEQYFGPGTRLTVT.

The V gene is TRBV5-4, the J gene TRBJ1-5; D unresolved. CDR3 length: 13 residues. Trimming took 0 bases from V and 4 from J, leaving 5 bases between them. Germline values: CDR1 SGHNT, CDR2 YYREEE (reference sequence). CDR3 sequence reads: CASSLGSNQPQHF. CDR3 in DNA: TGTGCCAGCAGCTTGGGGTCTAATCAGCCCCAGCATTTT.

The chain recombines TRBV7-2 with TRBJ1-1; no definite D call. The CDR3 runs to 14 residues. Per germline, CDR1 SGHTA and CDR2 FQGNSA. The ends were cut back, 3 bases at V and 8 bases at J, with 16 bases in the middle. CDR3 bases: TGTGCCAGCAGCTTCACCGGGCCCTCCGGGGAAGCTTTCTTT. Amino acid sequence: CASSFTGPSGEAFF. Full variable domain (remainder filled in from reference TRBV7-2 and TRBJ1-1): GAGVSQSPSNKVTEKGKDVELRCDPISGHTALYWYRQSLGQGLEFLIYFQGNSAPDKSGLPSDRFSAERTGGSVSTLTIQRTQQEDSAVYLCASSFTGPSGEAFFGQGTRLTVV.

The rearrangement uses TRBV9 and TRBJ2-2; TRBD1 matches at 7 bases. The CDR3 sequence is 17 residues long. V shed 0 bases and J 3 bases; nucleotides not matched to a gene: 8. CDR1 and CDR2 (germline): SGDLS, YYNGEE. The CDR3 loop reads CASSVGKGALYTGELFF. The CDR3 nucleotides are TGTGCCAGCAGCGTAGGGAAGGGGGCATTATACACCGGGGAGCTGTTTTTT. Full variable domain (remainder filled in from reference TRBV9 and TRBJ2-2): DSGVTQTPKHLITATGQRVTLRCSPRSGDLSVYWYQQSLDQGLQFLIQYYNGEERAKGNILERFSAQQFPDLHSELNLSSLELGDSALYFCASSVGKGALYTGELFFGEGSRLTVL.

This rearrangement joins TRBV11-2 to TRBJ1-2; a weak D match, TRBD1 (6 bases). Germline V lookup: CDR1 SGHAT, CDR2 FQNNGV. There are 15 residues in the CDR3. The V end was cut by 10 bases, the J end by 5 bases, with 23 bases between. CDR3 sequence: CATTFGGAVEYGYTF. DNA for the CDR3: TGTGCCACCACTTTCGGGGGGGCGGTTGAGTATGGCTACACCTTC.

This chain connects TRBV20-1 to TRBJ1-1; no clear D. Germline lookup yields CDR1 DFQATT and CDR2 SNEGSKA (reference sequence). The CDR3 has 10 residues. The CDR3 region is CRPHETEAFF. In DNA, the CDR3 is TGCAGGCCCCATGAGACTGAAGCTTTCTTT.

V and J are TRBV19 and TRBJ2-7, with no clear D. The CDR3 contains 14 residues. Germline V gene data show CDR1 as LNHDA and CDR2 as SQIVND (reference sequence). Trimming took off 3 bases at V and 3 bases at J, with 12 bases between the two ends. The CDR3 reads CASSMHDGNYEQYF. The CDR3 nucleotides are TGTGCCAGTAGTATGCACGACGGAAACTACGAGCAGTACTTC.